Only a few counts were recorded for the clone carrying this T cell receptor beta chain. Germline trimming cut 2 bases from V and 1 base from J; bases unmatched to any gene: 9. Germline loops: CDR1 SGHNT, CDR2 YYREEE (reference sequence). The CDR3 has 18 residues. Sequenced by immunoSEQ multiplex PCR; TCRdb stores in-frame clones only, minus some. The sample lists about 310,000 clones, 90% occurring once. This sample is drawn from a study of blood T cell repertoires in COVID-19. Study as a whole: From the United States, Italy and Spain came samples of acute and convalescent COVID-19.

The clonotype was recovered from a woman aged 35 to 49 with COVID-19, enrolled during active disease. The chain recombines TRBV5-4 with TRBJ1-2; 12 bases line up with TRBD1. Sequencing used peripheral blood. The CDR3 region is CASSFGRDRGLLNYGYTF. The CDR3 nucleotides read TGTGCCAGCAGCTTTGGCCGGGACAGGGGGCTACTTAACTATGGCTACACCTTC. Looking up the rest from reference TRBV5-4 and TRBJ1-2 gives the full variable domain: ETGVTQSPTHLIKTRGQQVTLRCSSQSGHNTVSWYQQALGQGPQFIFQYYREEENGRGNFPPRFSGLQFPNYSSELNVNALELDDSALYLCASSFGRDRGLLNYGYTFGSGTRLTVV.